Listed below are T cell receptor beta chains from one sample, sequenced in a study of T-cell reconstitution after alpha-beta-depleted transplantation in children. TCRdb re-analysed the PCR reads in MiXCR, keeping a single row per CDR3 protein. In the table there are 580,000 or so distinct CDR3 sequences, 23% of which are singletons. Sequences were derived from PBMCs, mostly from graft donor cells, sampled 360 days after TCRalphabeta/CD19-depleted stem cell transplant. The receptors here all came from a boy less than two years old who had a stem cell transplant for acute myeloid leukemia, so the T cells may come from the graft donor. The conserved cysteine and the conserved F or W are not part of the CDR3 here.

TRBV21-1	TRBJ1-5	ASSTMDQGYQPQH
TRBV9	TRBJ1-6	ASSLDLVDSPLH
TRBV7-9	TRBJ2-1	ASSSRTGRDNEQF
TRBV7-9	TRBJ2-7	ASSGTGVYEQY
TRBV27	TRBJ2-7	ASSFTATYEQY
TRBV20-1	TRBJ2-1	SATAVPGEQF
TRBV20-1	TRBJ2-4	SARGGSTAKNIQY
TRBV21-1	TRBJ2-4	ASERFRGIQY
TRBV10-3	TRBJ2-5	AISPIGGAGETQY
TRBV6-5	TRBJ1-2	ASSYGGQGGGYT